A single T cell receptor (beta chain) is shown here with its context. The CDR3 extends over 16 amino acids. Germline loops: CDR1 SGHRS, CDR2 YFSETQ. V gave up 2 bases and J gave up 6 bases; unmatched junction bases: 9. As processed by the authors: It was from reference gene primer amplification that nucleated cell counts were estimated. Sequencing used immunoSEQ multiplex PCR; TCRdb keeps in-frame clones, though not all of them. V and J calls and clone size come straight from that table; D and trimming were deduced from the DNA. Of fewer than 300,000 clones detected, 84% appear once; the ten largest clones hold approximately 9%. These data belong to a study of blood T cell repertoires in COVID-19. The overall study: COVID-19 samples collected from the United States, Italy and Spain covered acute and convalescent phases.

The receptor comes from a human donor in a cohort sampled during active COVID-19. Sequenced material: peripheral blood. V usage is TRBV5-1 and J usage is TRBJ2-2; 8 bases line up with TRBD1. In DNA form, the CDR3 reads TGCGCCAGCAGCTTCGGGGACAGGTTTTCTTCCGGGGAGCTGTTTTTT. It is translated as CASSFGDRFSSGELFF.